These 24 T cell receptor beta chains originate from one sample sequenced in a study of T cell responses to AZD1222 COVID-19 vaccine. Sequencing used immunoSEQ multiplex PCR; TCRdb keeps in-frame clones, though not all of them. The repertoire holds over 75,000 clones, with 75% to 90% as singletons. The sample in question was peripheral blood, obtained on day 0 of AZD1222 vaccination. These receptor sequences come from an adult in good health.

The V gene is TRBV18, the J gene TRBJ2-5, with 10 bases that match TRBD2. The CDR3 length is 15 residues. CDR1 KGHSH and CDR2 LQKENI come from the germline V gene. The J segment lost 4 bases and the V segment lost 4 bases, leaving 6 bases of the junction unmatched. CDR3 sequence reads: CASSLAVAGGETQYF. CDR3 nucleotides: TGTGCCAGCTCACTAGCCGTAGCGGGAGGAGAGACCCAGTACTTC.

This clone was seen once. V and J are TRBV4-1 and TRBJ2-7; 9 bases are a match to TRBD2. The CDR3 is 15 residues long. Losses at the gene ends were 1 base for V and 6 bases for J; bases not matched to a gene: 7. Germline CDR1 MGHRA, CDR2 YSYEKL. Written as DNA, the CDR3 is TGCGCCAGCAGCCAAGCCGGACTAGCGCGATTCGAGCAGTACTTC. It translates to CASSQAGLARFEQYF.

V is TRBV10-3 and J is TRBJ1-4; D ambiguous. Trimming removed 10 bases from V and 5 bases from J, with 14 bases in between. The CDR3 sequence is 13 residues long. Germline-derived CDR1 and CDR2 are ENHRY and SYGVKD. CDR3 sequence reads: CATSTGGNEKLFF. The CDR3 DNA sequence: TGTGCCACCTCGACGGGCGGAAATGAAAAACTGTTTTTT.

The chain links TRBV9 to TRBJ1-2, with D hard to call. CDR1 and CDR2 from the germline V gene are SGDLS and YYNGEE. CDR3 length: 15 residues. The V and J ends lost 0 bases and 4 bases respectively, with 13 bases between them. The CDR3 spells CASSVGVGSSYGYTF. The DNA of the CDR3 is TGTGCCAGCAGCGTAGGGGTGGGTTCTTCCTATGGCTACACCTTC. The full variable domain, its missing parts supplied by reference TRBV9 and TRBJ1-2, is DSGVTQTPKHLITATGQRVTLRCSPRSGDLSVYWYQQSLDQGLQFLIQYYNGEERAKGNILERFSAQQFPDLHSELNLSSLELGDSALYFCASSVGVGSSYGYTFGSGTRLTVV.

Here the CDR3 reads CASKDRGRQPQHF. The CDR3 DNA is TGTGCCAGTAAGGACAGGGGGCGTCAGCCCCAGCATTTT. This sequence joins TRBV19 and TRBJ1-5, with 11 bases identical to TRBD1. This CDR3 has 13 residues. In germline, CDR1 is LNHDA, CDR2 SQIVND (reference sequence). J was trimmed by 6 bases and V by 7 bases; bases with no gene match: 2.

V gene TRBV14 combines with J gene TRBJ2-7; 10 bases are a match to TRBD2. Trimming at V came to 5 bases and at J to 1 base, leaving 23 bases not matched to a gene. Germline CDR1 and CDR2: SGHDN and FVKESK. The CDR3 consists of 21 residues. The CDR3 reads CASSKSQWEWIAGGWSYEQYF. The CDR3 region has the DNA TGTGCCAGCAGCAAAAGTCAATGGGAATGGATAGCGGGAGGTTGGTCCTACGAGCAGTACTTC. Filled out from reference TRBV14 and TRBJ2-7, the complete variable domain reads EAGVTQFPSHSVIEKGQTVTLRCDPISGHDNLYWYRRVMGKEIKFLLHFVKESKQDESGMPNNRFLAERTGGTYSTLKVQPAELEDSGVYFCASSKSQWEWIAGGWSYEQYFGPGTRLTVT.

The CDR3 DNA follows: TGTGCCTGGGACAGGGGGCGCGGAATGCCCTACGAGCAGTACTTC. Translation gives CAWDRGRGMPYEQYF. The V call is TRBV30, the J call TRBJ2-7; 10 nucleotides agree with TRBD1. CDR3 length: 15 residues. After removal of 5 bases from V and 2 bases from J, the junction contained 9 bases not matched to a gene. The germline gives CDR1 GTSNPN, CDR2 SVGIG (reference sequence).

This clone appeared a single time. The V and J genes are TRBV3-1 (or the pseudogene TRBV3-2) and TRBJ1-2, with D maybe TRBD1 (5 bases). Germline CDR1 LGHDT, CDR2 YNNKEL (reference sequence). V lost 4 bases, J lost 6 bases, and 21 bases lay in between. This CDR3 has 16 amino acids. The CDR3 sequence is CASSPTPGPTSHGYTF. The CDR3 DNA reads TGTGCCAGCAGCCCGACTCCGGGACCCACGTCCCATGGCTACACCTTC.

The chain combines TRBV19 with TRBJ2-7; TRBD2 might be the D (6 bases). Germline V gives CDR1 LNHDA, CDR2 SQIVND (reference sequence). With 4 bases removed from V and 1 base from J, the gap between germline ends came to 8 bases. The CDR3 covers 13 residues. Here the CDR3 reads CASSRGLSYEQYF. The CDR3 DNA follows: TGTGCCAGTAGTAGGGGACTTTCCTACGAGCAGTACTTC.

The V and J genes are TRBV15 and TRBJ1-4; possible D gene TRBD1, 6 bases. Looked up from germline, CDR1 is LNHNV and CDR2 is YYDKDF (reference sequence). Trimming removed 5 bases at V and 5 bases at J, with 12 bases between. The CDR3 is 14 amino acids. The chain's CDR3 is CATSEGHLNEKLFF. Here the CDR3 DNA reads TGTGCCACCAGCGAGGGACACCTAAATGAAAAACTGTTTTTT.

The rearrangement links TRBV5-4 to TRBJ2-1, with D unclear. Germline V gene sequence: CDR1 SGHNT, CDR2 YYREEE (reference sequence). The CDR3 runs 15 residues. Trimming shortened V by 0 bases and J by 6 bases, and 13 bases separated the two germline ends. The CDR3 DNA reads as TGTGCCAGCAGCTTGGCGGTTAGCCGCTCCAATGAGCAGTTCTTC. Encoded protein: CASSLAVSRSNEQFF.

This chain joins TRBV29-1 and TRBJ2-1; D may be TRBD1 (6 bases). The V gene's germline CDR1 is SQVTM and CDR2 ANQGSEA. CDR3 size: 14 residues. Trimming left V 4 bases short and J 8 bases short, with 18 bases between. The DNA for the CDR3 is TGCAGCGTTGGGTTGTCAGGGGCCGCCGATGAGCAGTTCTTC. Its protein is CSVGLSGAADEQFF.

There are a few counts of this clone. The CDR3, as DNA: TGTGCCGTACAGGGGTTGGACACTGAAGCTTTCTTT. Protein sequence: CAVQGLDTEAFF. V gene TRBV10-3 combines with J gene TRBJ1-1, with TRBD1 matching over 7 bases. J gave up 3 bases and V 11 bases, and 6 bases lay outside the gene matches. The CDR3 loop spans 12 amino acids. CDR1 and CDR2 (germline): ENHRY, SYGVKD.

This rearrangement joins TRBV6-5 to TRBJ1-5; D is ambiguous. CDR3 length: 12 residues. CDR1 and CDR2 (germline): MNHEY, SVGAGI. Trimming took 7 bases from V and 3 from J, leaving 7 bases between them. The chain's CDR3 is CASTSVNQPQHF. CDR3 nucleotides: TGTGCCAGCACTTCCGTCAATCAGCCCCAGCATTTT.

This rearrangement joins TRBV6-5 to TRBJ2-2; 7 nucleotides align to TRBD1. The CDR3 spans 13 residues. With V trimmed by 10 bases and J by 3 bases, 5 bases remained unmatched. Germline CDR1 and CDR2: MNHEY and SVGAGI. CDR3 coding DNA: TGTGCCACAGTAGGGGGCTACACCGGGGAGCTGTTTTTT. Its protein product is CATVGGYTGELFF.

The chain combines TRBV28 with TRBJ2-3; D remains unclear. Trimming pared 5 bases from V and 5 bases from J, leaving 5 bases between. Per the germline V gene, CDR1 is MDHEN and CDR2 is SYDVKM. The CDR3 has 11 residues. As DNA, the CDR3 is TGTGCCAGCAGTGCCCAAGATACGCAGTATTTT. It codes for CASSAQDTQYF.

The rearrangement joins TRBV7-9 to TRBJ1-2; maybe TRBD1 (5 bases). The CDR3 has 13 amino acids. V dropped 1 base and J dropped 8 bases, with 11 bases sitting between them. Germline V gene sequence: CDR1 SEHNR, CDR2 FQNEAQ (reference sequence). CDR3: CASSLEGARGYTF. CDR3 in DNA: TGTGCCAGCAGCTTAGAAGGGGCTAGAGGCTACACCTTC.

CDR3 amino acids: CASSSLEAQGGAGQYF. The CDR3 region has the DNA TGTGCCAGCAGCTCACTCGAGGCCCAAGGGGGCGCTGGGCAGTACTTC. The chain joins TRBV5-6 to TRBJ2-7; 7 nucleotides align to TRBD1. Losses at the gene ends were 3 bases for V and 9 bases for J; bases not matched to a gene: 18. This CDR3 is built from 16 residues. The germline gives CDR1 SGHDT, CDR2 YYEEEE.

In this sample, this clone turned up a few times. The CDR3 here is CASSRSLNTEAFF. DNA of the CDR3: TGTGCCAGCAGTCGTTCGTTGAACACTGAAGCTTTCTTT. This chain joins TRBV28 and TRBJ1-1; no clear D gene. Trimming removed 5 bases from V and 0 bases from J, with 7 bases in between. The CDR3 runs 13 residues. Germline-derived CDR1 and CDR2 are MDHEN and SYDVKM.

The sample holds one count of this clone. The chain carries TRBV2 and TRBJ1-5, with D possibly matching TRBD1 (6 bases). The CDR3 sequence is 13 residues long. Trimming left V 6 bases short and J 6 bases short, with 12 bases between. Per germline, CDR1 SNHLY and CDR2 FYNNEI. The CDR3 loop is CASRVQGGQPQHF. Here the CDR3 DNA reads TGTGCCAGCAGAGTACAGGGCGGTCAGCCCCAGCATTTT.

The chain carries TRBV24-1 and TRBJ2-1; the D gene is possibly TRBD2 (5 bases). V was trimmed by 5 bases and J by 3 bases, leaving 16 bases between them. Per the germline V gene, CDR1 is KGHDR and CDR2 is SFDVKD. This CDR3 has 16 residues. The CDR3 reads CATSGTFSTIYNEQFF. CDR3 DNA sequence: TGTGCCACCAGTGGGACTTTCTCTACCATCTACAATGAGCAGTTCTTC.

In its sample, this clone was seen once. V is TRBV7-9 and J is TRBJ2-7; D gene ambiguous. V gave up 1 base and J gave up 9 bases, with 13 bases separating them. Germline lookup yields CDR1 SEHNR and CDR2 FQNEAQ (reference sequence). The CDR3 extends over 13 amino acids. The CDR3 is CASSLEAGLGQYF. The CDR3, as DNA: TGTGCCAGCAGCTTAGAGGCCGGCCTCGGGCAGTACTTC.

The chain links TRBV27 to TRBJ2-7, with a tentative D call TRBD1 (7 bases). Deletions cut 2 bases from V and 3 bases from J, with 14 bases between. The CDR3 is 15 amino acids. Germline V gene lookup returns CDR1 MNHEY and CDR2 SMNVEV (reference sequence). In DNA form, the CDR3 reads TGTGCCAGCAGTTTAAAAGCAGGGGGGTACTACGAGCAGTACTTC. This gives the protein CASSLKAGGYYEQYF.

V usage is TRBV19 and J usage is TRBJ1-2; 7 positions match TRBD1. The CDR3 sequence is 17 residues long. Germline V gene sequence: CDR1 LNHDA, CDR2 SQIVND (reference sequence). V lost 6 bases to trimming and J lost 2 bases; unmatched junction nucleotides: 15. The CDR3 DNA reads TGTGCCAGTAGCTCCGGGACAGACGGGCGTTACAACTATGGCTACACCTTC. This gives the protein CASSSGTDGRYNYGYTF.